Below are 17 T cell receptor beta chains sequenced from a single sample in a study of blood T cell repertoires in COVID-19. This table comes from immunoSEQ multiplex PCR, and its TCRdb copy is limited to in-frame clones, with some not included. Here the sample spans some 260,000 clones, about 90% being singletons. Sequencing input: peripheral blood. Every receptor here comes from a man between 18 and 35 years old with active or convalescent COVID-19.

The CDR3 DNA follows: TGTGCCAGCAGTTTTGAGTCGCGCTATGGCTACACCTTC. Its translation: CASSFESRYGYTF. V and J are TRBV27 and TRBJ1-2, with D uncertain. V was pared by 3 bases and J by 4 bases, with 9 bases between. The germline CDR1 and CDR2 sequences are MNHEY and SMNVEV (reference sequence). The CDR3 runs 13 residues.

The chain is built from TRBV30 and TRBJ1-1; 7 nucleotides line up with TRBD1. The germline V gene encodes CDR1 GTSNPN and CDR2 SVGIG (reference sequence). Trimming took 6 bases from V and 0 from J; bases not matched to a gene: 7. This CDR3 is built from 14 residues. CDR3 nucleotides: TGTGCCTGCCCCAGACAGGGCATGAACACTGAAGCTTTCTTT. Its protein product is CACPRQGMNTEAFF.

This chain links TRBV10-1 with TRBJ1-1, with TRBD1 matching over 7 bases. This CDR3 comprises 13 residues. Germline CDR1 is WNHNN and CDR2 is SYGVQD (reference sequence). The trim removed 6 bases at V and 1 base at J, leaving 2 bases unmatched. CDR3 amino acids: CASSPGGNTEAFF. The DNA for the CDR3 is TGCGCCAGCAGCCCAGGGGGGAACACTGAAGCTTTCTTT.

The rearrangement uses TRBV5-5 and TRBJ2-1; 7 nucleotides line up with TRBD2. CDR1 is SGHKS and CDR2 is YYEKEE in the germline V gene (reference sequence). The CDR3 contains 15 residues. V was pared by 0 bases and J by 3 bases, with 3 bases of the junction left unmatched. The CDR3 DNA sequence: TGTGCCAGCAGCTTGGACACTAGCGTCTACAATGAGCAGTTCTTC. Its protein product is CASSLDTSVYNEQFF. Combining the CDR3 with reference TRBV5-5 and TRBJ2-1 gives the whole variable domain DAGVTQSPTHLIKTRGQQVTLRCSPISGHKSVSWYQQVLGQGPQFIFQYYEKEERGRGNFPDRFSARQFPNYSSELNVNALLLGDSALYLCASSLDTSVYNEQFFGPGTRLTVL.

The rearrangement joins TRBV28 to TRBJ2-3, with 9 positions matching TRBD2. V dropped 7 bases and J dropped 4; count of bases not matched to a gene: 15. Germline-derived CDR1 and CDR2 are MDHEN and SYDVKM. CDR3 size: 17 residues. The DNA for the CDR3 is TGTGCCAGCACCTGGGGCGGGGGGGCCGTGGTTGCAGATACGCAGTATTTT. This translates into CASTWGGGAVVADTQYF.

This clone was picked up a small number of times. This chain joins TRBV29-1 and TRBJ2-5; possible D gene TRBD2, 7 bases. V gave up 7 bases and J gave up 5 bases, with 17 bases separating them. Germline V gives CDR1 SQVTM, CDR2 ANQGSEA. This CDR3 has 13 residues. CDR3 DNA sequence: TGCAGCGGACGAAGCGGGACAAAGGAGACCCAGTACTTC. Translation gives CSGRSGTKETQYF.

The J gene is TRBJ2-7, the V gene TRBV12-3 or TRBV12-4, with 8 bases matching TRBD1. Trimming took 10 bases from V and 3 from J; bases not matched to a gene: 8. This CDR3 has 13 amino acids. The DNA for the CDR3 is TGTGCCATCATGGACAGGGTTAACTACGAGCAGTACTTC. Amino acid sequence: CAIMDRVNYEQYF.

V gene TRBV5-1 combines with J gene TRBJ2-3; D may be TRBD2 (5 bases). The CDR3 length is 17 residues. Per the germline V gene, CDR1 is SGHRS and CDR2 is YFSETQ. Deletions cut 4 bases from V and 0 bases from J, with 18 bases between. This CDR3 is CASSPPSGSGSTDTQYF. Written as DNA, the CDR3 is TGCGCCAGCAGCCCCCCTAGTGGGAGCGGCAGCACAGATACGCAGTATTTT.

This clone was picked up one time. The chain recombines TRBV9 with TRBJ2-3, with D possibly TRBD2 on 6 matching bases. The CDR3 loop spans 16 amino acids. Germline CDR1 reads SGDLS; CDR2 reads YYNGEE. Trimming took off 4 bases at V and 6 bases at J, with 21 bases between the two ends. CDR3 DNA sequence: TGTGCCAGCAGCTTCAGTAGCGGAAGTACTACGGATACGCAGTATTTT. Protein: CASSFSSGSTTDTQYF.

The table lists this clone with a few counts. This rearrangement joins TRBV3-1 (or the pseudogene TRBV3-2) to TRBJ2-2; the match to TRBD1 covers 9 bases. The junction had 4 bases not matched to a gene; V was cut back by 2 bases and J by 3 bases. Germline lookup yields CDR1 LGHDT and CDR2 YNNKEL (reference sequence). CDR3 size: 16 residues. The CDR3 nucleotides read TGTGCCAGCAGCCAAAGGACAGGGGCGCACACCGGGGAGCTGTTTTTT. The encoded protein is CASSQRTGAHTGELFF.

The rearrangement joins TRBV7-3 to TRBJ2-3, with 7 bases lining up with TRBD2. This CDR3 is built from 15 residues. CDR1 SGHTA and CDR2 FQGTGA come from the germline V gene. Losses at the gene ends were 2 bases for V and 2 bases for J; bases not matched to a gene: 4. CDR3 sequence: CASSLVGGNTDTQYF. The DNA of the CDR3 is TGTGCCAGCAGCTTAGTCGGGGGGAACACAGATACGCAGTATTTT.

The J gene is TRBJ1-5, the V gene TRBV11-2; no clear D gene. V shed 3 bases and J shed 2 bases, with 11 bases lying between them. The germline V gene has CDR1 SGHAT and CDR2 FQNNGV. The CDR3 is 15 amino acids. CDR3 sequence: CASSFFGHGNQPQHF. Written as DNA, the CDR3 is TGTGCCAGCAGCTTCTTCGGTCACGGCAATCAGCCCCAGCATTTT. Using reference TRBV11-2 and TRBJ1-5 for the parts outside the CDR3, the full variable domain is EAGVAQSPRYKIIEKRQSVAFWCNPISGHATLYWYQQILGQGPKLLIQFQNNGVVDDSQLPKDRFSAERLKGVDSTLKIQPAKLEDSAVYLCASSFFGHGNQPQHFGDGTRLSIL.

The chain uses TRBV6-5 and TRBJ2-3; TRBD2 matches at 8 bases. V lost 5 bases and J lost 3; bases outside the gene matches: 4. This CDR3 is built from 14 residues. The V gene's germline CDR1 is MNHEY and CDR2 SVGAGI. CDR3 DNA sequence: TGTGCCAGCAGTCAAATAGCGGGGACAGATACGCAGTATTTT. This codes for CASSQIAGTDTQYF.

V is TRBV7-2 and J is TRBJ2-5, with no clear D. Germline V CDR1 and CDR2: SGHTA, FQGNSA. The CDR3 runs to 14 residues. With 1 base removed from V and 6 bases from J, the gap between germline ends came to 12 bases. CDR3: CASSLEIVQKTQYF. CDR3 DNA: TGTGCCAGCAGCTTAGAAATAGTTCAAAAGACCCAGTACTTC.

A remark on this clone: Additional DNA sequences in this sample encode the identical CDR3. The CDR3 protein is CASSITGMNTEAFF. The CDR3 nucleotides read TGTGCCAGTAGTATAACTGGTATGAACACTGAAGCTTTCTTT. V gene TRBV19 combines with J gene TRBJ1-1, with D unresolved. In germline, CDR1 is LNHDA, CDR2 SQIVND (reference sequence). The CDR3 spans 14 residues. Trimming took 2 bases from V and 0 from J, leaving 7 bases between them.

The chain uses TRBV3-1 (or the pseudogene TRBV3-2) and TRBJ1-2, with D unclear. There are 14 residues in the CDR3. V lost 3 bases and J lost 7, with 15 bases in between. In germline, CDR1 is LGHDT, CDR2 YNNKEL (reference sequence). The chain's CDR3 is CASSQVEAYSGYTF. In DNA form, the CDR3 reads TGTGCCAGCAGCCAGGTAGAGGCTTATAGTGGCTACACCTTC.

This clone was seen once. The gene calls are TRBV7-2 and TRBJ2-3; D is undetermined. This CDR3 region has 15 residues. V was cut by 4 bases and J by 2 bases, with 13 bases left in between. The germline V gene has CDR1 SGHTA and CDR2 FQGNSA. Written as DNA, the CDR3 is TGTGCCAGCAGCTCCTGGATAGCTAACACAGATACGCAGTATTTT. This translates into CASSSWIANTDTQYF. The whole variable domain, filled in from reference TRBV7-2 and TRBJ2-3, reads GAGVSQSPSNKVTEKGKDVELRCDPISGHTALYWYRQSLGQGLEFLIYFQGNSAPDKSGLPSDRFSAERTGGSVSTLTIQRTQQEDSAVYLCASSSWIANTDTQYFGPGTRLTVL.